Listed below are T cell receptor beta chains from one sample, sequenced in a study of graft-versus-host responses after intestinal transplantation. TCRdb's copy holds only in-frame clones and misses some; the assay was immunoSEQ multiplex PCR. This table has about 3,500 clones, about 94% appearing once. Source: PBMCs, taken 11 days after intestinal transplantation. The receptors here all came from a human patient who received an intestinal transplant, so some T cells may come from the graft donor. Both conserved end residues are trimmed from each CDR3. The order of the fields is J gene, V gene, D gene, CDR3 protein. A D gene is named only where the DNA matches it firmly.

TRBJ2-1,TRBV28,TRBD2,ASSFSGNYNEQF
TRBJ2-7,TRBV10-2,TRBD2,ASRGVSYEQY
TRBJ1-1,TRBV21-1,NA,ASRHTIATIRTEAF
TRBJ2-1,TRBV5-1,TRBD2,ASSLGWLAGGPSSYNEQF
TRBJ1-2,TRBV7-9,NA,ASSFEDNYGYT
TRBJ2-1,TRBV6-1,NA,ASSESRHPSYNEQF
TRBJ1-2,TRBV7-8,NA,ASSPHPPYGYT
TRBJ2-5,TRBV6-5,NA,ASSYSISGAQTQY
TRBJ2-3,TRBV12-1,NA,ASSSPCRASEGRCTQY
TRBJ2-1,TRBV5-6,NA,ASSPSQGYSYNEQF
TRBJ1-5,TRBV15,TRBD1,ATSLSPGQPISSNQPQH
TRBJ2-2,TRBV7-2,NA,ASSLFGGLDGELF
TRBJ2-5,TRBV9,TRBD1,ASSVSKTGGKEETQY
TRBJ1-5,TRBV27,NA,ASSLGPSNQPQH
TRBJ2-7,TRBV11-2,NA,ASSLRGGAYEQY
TRBJ2-7,TRBV7-2,NA,ASSLRDHEQY
TRBJ1-2,TRBV7-9,NA,ASSLSLPENYGYT
TRBJ1-4,TRBV4-3,NA,ASSQFGGGEKLF
TRBJ2-1,TRBV4-1,TRBD2,ASSQGLAGGRSNEQF
TRBJ2-7,TRBV19,TRBD1,ASSIGPGQGTYEQY
TRBJ1-2,TRBV28,TRBD1,ASSQGRQGLEGYT
TRBJ2-7,TRBV27,NA,ASSLSPGSGYEQY
TRBJ1-4,TRBV13,NA,ASSPGTHQAYEKLF
TRBJ2-2,TRBV27,TRBD1,ASSSWGTGDTGELF
TRBJ1-2,TRBV15,NA,ATSGSIRCGKTYGYT
TRBJ2-1,TRBV27,TRBD2,ASSLGDRGLAGGRYEQF
NA,TRBV29-1,NA,SVEDRLNRGYEQY
TRBJ1-4,TRBV28,TRBD1,ASSNWDRGAEKLF
TRBJ1-4,TRBV14,NA,ASSQGTNEKLF
TRBJ2-1,TRBV27,NA,TTSGEAYNEQF
TRBJ2-2,TRBV2,TRBD1,ASSEIGTAGELF
TRBJ2-5,TRBV7-8,NA,ASSLPGDPETQY
TRBJ2-1,TRBV29-1,TRBD2,IGTSGYNEQF
TRBJ2-7,TRBV4-2,NA,ASSPRSGEQY
TRBJ1-2,TRBV28,NA,ASSLAAYGYT
TRBJ2-1,TRBV19,TRBD2,ASNSLAGFNEQF
TRBJ2-3,TRBV28,TRBD2,ASSLPGLAGESTDTQY
TRBJ2-1,TRBV4-1,TRBD2,ASSQELLAAYNEQF
TRBJ2-7,TRBV27,NA,ASSYSYEQY
TRBJ1-3,TRBV6-6,TRBD1,ASSYSYTGEENTIY
TRBJ2-7,TRBV28,TRBD2,ASSKQREVNEQY
TRBJ2-5,TRBV4-2,NA,ASSQLAHQETQY
TRBJ1-2,TRBV4-1,NA,ASSQELWADGYGYT
TRBJ2-2,TRBV4-2,TRBD2,ASSQDLAGGNTGELF
TRBJ2-5,TRBV18,NA,ASSPPGIDETQY
TRBJ1-2,TRBV7-6,NA,ASSPEGEFNGYT
TRBJ2-7,TRBV7-2,TRBD1,ASSLPTGAGYEQY
TRBJ2-5,TRBV11-2,TRBD1,ASSLGPGGEWTQY
TRBJ2-3,TRBV9,TRBD2,ASSAGLAGLTQY
TRBJ1-2,TRBV5-6,TRBD1,ASSPDRAPPNYGYT
TRBJ2-5,TRBV30,NA,AWSVEEGVQETQY
TRBJ2-1,TRBV7-6,NA,ASSFLGGPNEQF
TRBJ2-3,TRBV7-6,NA,ASSLFRGNTDTQY
TRBJ2-1,TRBV15,NA,ATSSPPGDEQF
TRBJ2-3,TRBV2,NA,ASSVTDTQY
TRBJ2-3,TRBV5-1,NA,ASSLAETVPDTQY
TRBJ2-7,TRBV11-2,NA,ASSLGGRSYEQY
TRBJ2-7,TRBV5-6,TRBD1,ASSIYTGVRSYEQY